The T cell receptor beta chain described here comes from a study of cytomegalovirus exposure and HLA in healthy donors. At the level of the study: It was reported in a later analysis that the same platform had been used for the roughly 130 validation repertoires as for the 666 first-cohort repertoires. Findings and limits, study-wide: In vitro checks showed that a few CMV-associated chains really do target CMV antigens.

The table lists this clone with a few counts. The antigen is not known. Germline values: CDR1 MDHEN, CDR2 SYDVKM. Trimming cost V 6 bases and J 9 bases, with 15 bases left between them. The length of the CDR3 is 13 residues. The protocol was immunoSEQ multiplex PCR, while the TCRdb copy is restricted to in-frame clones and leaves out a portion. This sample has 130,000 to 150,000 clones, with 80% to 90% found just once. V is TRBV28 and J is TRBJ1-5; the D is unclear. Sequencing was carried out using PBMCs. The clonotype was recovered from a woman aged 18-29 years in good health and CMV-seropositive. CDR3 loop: CASRPPGIGPQHF. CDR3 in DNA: TGTGCCAGCAGACCCCCAGGTATAGGGCCCCAGCATTTT.